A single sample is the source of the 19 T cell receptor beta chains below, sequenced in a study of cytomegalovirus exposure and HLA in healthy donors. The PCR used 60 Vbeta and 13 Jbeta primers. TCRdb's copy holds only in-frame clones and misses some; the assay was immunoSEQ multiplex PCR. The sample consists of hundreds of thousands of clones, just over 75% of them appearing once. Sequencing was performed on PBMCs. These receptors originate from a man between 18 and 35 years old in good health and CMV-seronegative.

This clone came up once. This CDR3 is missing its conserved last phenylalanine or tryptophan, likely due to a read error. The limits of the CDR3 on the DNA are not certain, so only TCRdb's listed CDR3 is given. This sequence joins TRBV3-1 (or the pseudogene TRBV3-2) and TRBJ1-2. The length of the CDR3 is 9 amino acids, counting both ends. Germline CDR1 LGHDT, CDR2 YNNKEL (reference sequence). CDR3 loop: CASSQEGRG.

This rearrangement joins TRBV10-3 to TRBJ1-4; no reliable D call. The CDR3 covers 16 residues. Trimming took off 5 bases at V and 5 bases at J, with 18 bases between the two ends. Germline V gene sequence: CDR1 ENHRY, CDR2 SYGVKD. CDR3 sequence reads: CAISSTAGGRNEKLFF. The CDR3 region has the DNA TGTGCCATCAGTTCAACGGCCGGAGGGAGGAATGAAAAACTGTTTTTT.

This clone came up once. The CDR3 DNA reads as TGTGCCAGTAGTCCGGGACACCCTGCCTACGAGCAGTACTTC. This translates into CASSPGHPAYEQYF. The rearrangement links TRBV19 to TRBJ2-7; TRBD1 might be the D (6 bases). Trimming took off 5 bases at V and 2 bases at J, with 13 bases between the two ends. Germline values: CDR1 LNHDA, CDR2 SQIVND (reference sequence). The CDR3 runs 14 residues.

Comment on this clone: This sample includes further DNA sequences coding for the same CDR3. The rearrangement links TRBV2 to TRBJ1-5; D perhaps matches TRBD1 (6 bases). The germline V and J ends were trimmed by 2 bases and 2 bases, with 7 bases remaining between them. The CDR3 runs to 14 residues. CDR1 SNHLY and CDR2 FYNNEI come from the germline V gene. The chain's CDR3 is CASSERTGNQPQHF. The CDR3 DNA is TGTGCCAGCAGTGAAAGGACAGGCAATCAGCCCCAGCATTTT.

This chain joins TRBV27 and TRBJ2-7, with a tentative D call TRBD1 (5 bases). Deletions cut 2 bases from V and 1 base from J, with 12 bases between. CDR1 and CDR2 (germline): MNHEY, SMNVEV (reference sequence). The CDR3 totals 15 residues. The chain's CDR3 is CASSLVGPPSYEQYF. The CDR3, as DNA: TGTGCCAGCAGTTTAGTGGGGCCCCCTTCCTACGAGCAGTACTTC.

CDR3 amino acids: CASSQGGRSNEQYF. CDR3 coding DNA: TGTGCCAGCAGTCAGGGGGGACGCTCAAACGAGCAGTACTTC. The chain is built from TRBV6-5 and TRBJ2-7, with TRBD1 as a possible D gene (7 bases). V was pared by 5 bases and J by 5 bases, with 16 bases between. This CDR3 is built from 14 residues. CDR1 MNHEY and CDR2 SVGAGI come from the germline V gene.

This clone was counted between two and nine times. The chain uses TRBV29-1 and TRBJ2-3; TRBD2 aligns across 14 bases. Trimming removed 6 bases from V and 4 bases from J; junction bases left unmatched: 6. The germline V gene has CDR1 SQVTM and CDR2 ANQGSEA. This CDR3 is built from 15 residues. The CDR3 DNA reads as TGCAGCGTGCGACTAGCGGGAGGGCCGGCAGATACGCAGTATTTT. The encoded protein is CSVRLAGGPADTQYF.

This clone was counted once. CDR3 sequence reads: CASSPTGGAGNEQFF. In DNA, the CDR3 is TGTGCCAGCAGCCCGACAGGGGGCGCGGGAAATGAGCAGTTCTTC. The chain has TRBV7-3 and TRBJ2-1, with TRBD1 matching 10 bases. The trim removed 5 bases at V and 7 bases at J, leaving 8 bases unmatched. The CDR3 sequence is 15 residues long. The germline CDR1 and CDR2 sequences are SGHTA and FQGTGA.

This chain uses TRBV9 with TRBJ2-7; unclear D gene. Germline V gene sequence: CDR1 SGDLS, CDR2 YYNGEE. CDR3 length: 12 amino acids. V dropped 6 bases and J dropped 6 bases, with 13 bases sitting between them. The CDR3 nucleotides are TGTGCCAGCAAGCGTGTTAGTGGCGAGCAGTACTTC. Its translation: CASKRVSGEQYF.

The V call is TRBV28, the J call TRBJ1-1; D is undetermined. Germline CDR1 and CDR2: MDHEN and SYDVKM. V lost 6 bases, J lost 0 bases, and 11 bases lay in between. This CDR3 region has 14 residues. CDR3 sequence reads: CASRLSGMNTEAFF. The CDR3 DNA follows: TGTGCCAGCAGGCTGAGCGGCATGAACACTGAAGCTTTCTTT.

CDR3 loop: CASSSGQFNEQFF. The CDR3 DNA reads TGTGCCAGCAGCTCGGGACAGTTCAATGAGCAGTTCTTC. This chain links TRBV7-6 with TRBJ2-1; 7 bases agree with TRBD1. The V and J ends lost 4 bases and 6 bases, in that order; junction bases with no gene match: 3. The CDR3 sequence is 13 residues long. The V gene's germline CDR1 is SGHVS and CDR2 FNYEAQ.

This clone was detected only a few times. CDR3 protein: CASSQGGQPQHF. DNA of the CDR3: TGTGCCAGCAGCCAGGGTGGTCAGCCCCAGCATTTT. J is TRBJ1-5 and V is TRBV5-6; D perhaps matches TRBD1 (5 bases). CDR1 is SGHDT and CDR2 is YYEEEE in the germline V gene. The CDR3 runs 12 residues. The V end was cut by 4 bases, the J end by 6 bases, with 8 bases between. Drawing the rest from reference TRBV5-6 and TRBJ1-5, the complete variable domain is DAGVTQSPTHLIKTRGQQVTLRCSPKSGHDTVSWYQQALGQGPQFIFQYYEEEERQRGNFPDRFSGHQFPNYSSELNVNALLLGDSALYLCASSQGGQPQHFGDGTRLSIL.

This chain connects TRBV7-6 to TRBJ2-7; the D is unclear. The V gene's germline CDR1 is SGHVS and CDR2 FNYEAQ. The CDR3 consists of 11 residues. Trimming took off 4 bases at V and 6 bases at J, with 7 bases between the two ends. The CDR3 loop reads CASSYGGEQYF. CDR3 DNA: TGTGCCAGCAGCTATGGCGGCGAGCAGTACTTC.

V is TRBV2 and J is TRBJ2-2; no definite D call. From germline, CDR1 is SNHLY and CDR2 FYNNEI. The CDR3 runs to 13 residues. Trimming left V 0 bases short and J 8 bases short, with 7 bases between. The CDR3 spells CASSEARAGELFF. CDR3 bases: TGTGCCAGCAGTGAAGCGCGTGCAGGGGAGCTGTTTTTT.

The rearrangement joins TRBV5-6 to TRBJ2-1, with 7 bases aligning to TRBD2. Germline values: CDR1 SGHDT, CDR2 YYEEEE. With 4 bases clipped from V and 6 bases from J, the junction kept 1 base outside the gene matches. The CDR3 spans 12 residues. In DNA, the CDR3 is TGTGCCAGCAGCCCGGGGGGCAATGAGCAGTTCTTC. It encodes CASSPGGNEQFF.

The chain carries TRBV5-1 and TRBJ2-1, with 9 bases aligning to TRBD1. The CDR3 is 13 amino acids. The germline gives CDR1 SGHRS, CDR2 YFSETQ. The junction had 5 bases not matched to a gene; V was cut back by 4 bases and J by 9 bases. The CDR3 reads CASSIGTGCEQFF. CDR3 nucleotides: TGCGCCAGCAGCATCGGGACAGGGTGTGAGCAGTTCTTC.

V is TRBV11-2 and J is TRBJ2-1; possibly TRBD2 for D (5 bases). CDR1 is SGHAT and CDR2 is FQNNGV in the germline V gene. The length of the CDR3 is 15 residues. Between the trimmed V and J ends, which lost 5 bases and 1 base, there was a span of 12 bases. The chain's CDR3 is CASSHGRGSYNEQFF. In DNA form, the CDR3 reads TGTGCCAGCAGCCACGGGCGCGGGTCCTACAATGAGCAGTTCTTC.

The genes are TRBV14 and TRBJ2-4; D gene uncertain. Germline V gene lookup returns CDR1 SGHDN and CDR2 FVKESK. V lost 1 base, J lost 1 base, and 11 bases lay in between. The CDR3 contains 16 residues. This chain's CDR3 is CASSQGQTSAKNIQYF. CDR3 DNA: TGTGCCAGCAGCCAAGGACAAACGTCGGCCAAAAACATTCAGTACTTC.

The CDR3 region has the DNA TGTGCCAGCAGCCCCAGGGAGGGCACTGAAGCTTTCTTT. Its protein is CASSPREGTEAFF. The chain links TRBV2 to TRBJ1-1; tentatively, D is TRBD1 (5 bases). Germline assignment: CDR1 SNHLY and CDR2 FYNNEI. Trimming stripped 6 bases from V and 4 bases from J, with 12 bases between. This CDR3 is built from 13 residues.